This TCR beta chain stems from a study of blood T cell repertoires in COVID-19. In the study overall: COVID-19 samples, acute and convalescent, were from the United States, Italy and Spain. Sources were T cells, B-cell-depleted T cells, or PBMCs; the material itself was cDNA or gDNA.

This clone has just a few counts. The CDR3 has 13 residues. The V end lost 1 base, the J end lost 8 bases, and 8 bases lay between the germline ends. Original analysis: Reference gene primer amplification gave estimated nucleated cell counts. Clones were read by immunoSEQ multiplex PCR, and TCRdb kept only the in-frame ones, dropping some. V, J and clone size are those of that table, while D and trimming were read from the DNA. The data show 200,000 to 300,000 clones, 75% to 85% seen once. The rearrangement joins TRBV12-3 or TRBV12-4 to TRBJ1-4, with D tentatively TRBD1 (6 bases). This receptor was taken from a human donor in a cohort sampled during active COVID-19. Sequenced: peripheral blood. CDR3 protein: CASSLGDREKLFF. The CDR3 region has the DNA TGTGCCAGCAGTTTAGGAGACAGGGAAAAACTGTTTTTT.